Listed here are 6 T cell receptor beta chains from one sample, sequenced in a study of T-cell memory formation after mild COVID-19 (dated by TCRdb to about 2021). The protocol used for the library was 5' RACE. The run used an Illumina NovaSeq 6000. The public reads were run again by TCRdb, first through fastp at Q25 and then through MiXCR, and only productive beta chains were kept. Entries that share a CDR3 protein sequence are merged under the most common genes and DNA. In this sample the table shows under 450,000 distinct CDR3 sequences, 13% to 15% of which occur a single time. The top ten clones comprise under 25% of the sample. The sequencing sample was made of PBMCs or a T cell subset sorted from them (not recorded which). All receptors derive from a man aged 18 to 35 who had mild COVID-19 (a few samples of this study predate the infection). The sample titles of this study are shuffled in the database, so cell type and time point are left out; the donor was told from shared clones.

This clonotype was observed many times. The chain combines TRBV15 with TRBJ2-1; a weak D match, TRBD1 (5 bases). Trimming cost V 2 bases and J 2 bases, with 7 bases left between them. CDR3 size: 14 residues. Germline V gene lookup returns CDR1 LNHNV and CDR2 YYDKDF (reference sequence). The CDR3 is CATSRQGTYNEQFF. The CDR3 coding sequence is TGTGCCACCAGCAGACAGGGTACCTACAATGAGCAGTTCTTC.

The V gene is TRBV7-6, the J gene TRBJ2-7, with 8 nucleotides matching TRBD2. V shed 5 bases and J 0 bases; nucleotides not matched to a gene: 6. CDR3 length: 15 amino acids. In germline, CDR1 is SGHVS, CDR2 FNYEAQ. This CDR3 is CASSRGGPFSYEQYF. The DNA of the CDR3 is TGTGCCAGCAGCCGCGGGGGGCCCTTCTCCTACGAGCAGTACTTC.

This clonotype was counted between two and nine times. The junction departs from germline at one end; a sequencing error may be responsible. The chain uses TRBV18 and TRBJ2-6; TRBD2 is a possible D gene (6 bases). This CDR3 spans 18 amino acids. Germline CDR1 KGHSH, CDR2 LQKENI. The CDR3 DNA reads TGTGCCAGCTCACCACCGGGACTCTTGAGCTCTGTGGCCAACGTCCTGACTTTC. It yields the protein CASSPPGLLSSVANVLTF.

V is TRBV6-5 and J is TRBJ2-4; possibly TRBD2 for D (6 bases). Per germline, CDR1 MNHEY and CDR2 SVGAGI. Trimming removed 6 bases from V and 6 bases from J, with 12 bases in between. This CDR3 spans 13 amino acids. The CDR3 bases are TGTGCCAGCAGGGCGGGGATTCTAAACATTCAGTACTTC. It codes for CASRAGILNIQYF.

The chain is built from TRBV5-1 and TRBJ2-4, with D possibly matching TRBD1 (5 bases). Germline V gives CDR1 SGHRS, CDR2 YFSETQ. V was cut by 0 bases and J by 1 base, with 8 bases left in between. The CDR3 is 15 residues long. CDR3 amino acids: CASSLGTPAKNIQYF. As DNA, the CDR3 is TGCGCCAGCAGCTTGGGGACACCGGCCAAAAACATTCAGTACTTC.

This clonotype was observed a few times. The V and J genes are TRBV5-1 and TRBJ1-1; D remains unclear. Germline assignment: CDR1 SGHRS and CDR2 YFSETQ. With 0 bases removed from V and 2 bases from J, the gap between germline ends came to 11 bases. This CDR3 has 15 amino acids. CDR3 amino acids: CASSLAPPGNTEAFF. CDR3 in DNA: TGCGCCAGCAGCTTGGCCCCGCCGGGAAACACTGAAGCTTTCTTT.